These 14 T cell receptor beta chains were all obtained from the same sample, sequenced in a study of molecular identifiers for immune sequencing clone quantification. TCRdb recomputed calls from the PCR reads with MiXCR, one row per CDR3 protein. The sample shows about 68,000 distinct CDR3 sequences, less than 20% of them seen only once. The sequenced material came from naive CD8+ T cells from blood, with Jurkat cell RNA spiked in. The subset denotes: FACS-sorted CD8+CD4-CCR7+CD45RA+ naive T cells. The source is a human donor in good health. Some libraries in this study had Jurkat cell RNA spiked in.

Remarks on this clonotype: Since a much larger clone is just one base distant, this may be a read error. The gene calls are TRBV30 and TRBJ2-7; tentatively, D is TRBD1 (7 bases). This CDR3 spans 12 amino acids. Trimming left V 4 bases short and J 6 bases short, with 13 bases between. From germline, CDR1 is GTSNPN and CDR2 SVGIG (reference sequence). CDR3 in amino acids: CAWNPGGCEQYF. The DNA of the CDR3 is TGTGCCTGGAACCCAGGGGGGTGCGAGCAGTACTTC.

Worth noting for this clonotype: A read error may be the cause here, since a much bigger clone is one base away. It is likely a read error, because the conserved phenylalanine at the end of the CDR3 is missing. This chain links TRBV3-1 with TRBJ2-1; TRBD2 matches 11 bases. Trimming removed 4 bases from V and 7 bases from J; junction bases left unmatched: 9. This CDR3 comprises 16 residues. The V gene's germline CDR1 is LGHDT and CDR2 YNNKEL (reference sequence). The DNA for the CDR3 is TGTGCCAGCAGCCTTGAAACTAGCGGGAGTTTAAATGAGCAGTTCTGC. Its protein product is CASSLETSGSLNEQFC.

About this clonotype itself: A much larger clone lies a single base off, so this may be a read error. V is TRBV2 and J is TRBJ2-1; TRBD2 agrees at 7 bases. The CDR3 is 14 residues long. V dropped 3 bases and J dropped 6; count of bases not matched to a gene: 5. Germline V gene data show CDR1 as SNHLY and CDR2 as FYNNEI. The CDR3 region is CASSESGLPNEQFF. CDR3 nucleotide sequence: TGTGCCAGCAGTGAGTCGGGACTACCCAATGAGCAGTTCTTC.

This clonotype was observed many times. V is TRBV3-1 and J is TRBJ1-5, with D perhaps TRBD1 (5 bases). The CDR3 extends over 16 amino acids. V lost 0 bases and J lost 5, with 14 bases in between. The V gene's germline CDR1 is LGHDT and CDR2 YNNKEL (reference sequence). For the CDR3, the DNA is TGTGCCAGCAGCCAAGATTCGGCAGGGTGGGATCAGCCCCAGCATTTT. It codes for CASSQDSAGWDQPQHF.

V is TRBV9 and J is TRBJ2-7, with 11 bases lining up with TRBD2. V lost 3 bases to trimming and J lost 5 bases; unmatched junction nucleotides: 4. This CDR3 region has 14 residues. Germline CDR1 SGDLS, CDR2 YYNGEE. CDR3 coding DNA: TGTGCCAGCAGCGCTCTAGCGGGAGGTCACGAGCAGTACTTC. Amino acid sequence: CASSALAGGHEQYF.

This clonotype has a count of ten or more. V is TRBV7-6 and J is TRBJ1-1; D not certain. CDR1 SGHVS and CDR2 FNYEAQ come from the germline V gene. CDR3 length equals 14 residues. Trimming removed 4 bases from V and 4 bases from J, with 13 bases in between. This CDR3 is CASSSLGVGTEAFF. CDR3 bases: TGTGCCAGCAGCTCCCTAGGAGTGGGCACTGAAGCTTTCTTT.

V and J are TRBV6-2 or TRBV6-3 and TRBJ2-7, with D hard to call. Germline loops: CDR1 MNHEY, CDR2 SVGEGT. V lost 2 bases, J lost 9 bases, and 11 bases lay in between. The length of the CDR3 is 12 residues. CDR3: CASSYGQNRQYF. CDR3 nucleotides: TGTGCCAGCAGTTACGGTCAGAATCGGCAGTACTTC.

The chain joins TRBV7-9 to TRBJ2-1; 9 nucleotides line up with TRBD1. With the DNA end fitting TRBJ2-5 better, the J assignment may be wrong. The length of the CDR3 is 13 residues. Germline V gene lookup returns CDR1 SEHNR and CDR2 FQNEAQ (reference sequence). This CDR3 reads CASSTGGVETQYF. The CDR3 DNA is TGTGCCAGCAGCACAGGGGGCGTGGAGACCCAGTACTTC.

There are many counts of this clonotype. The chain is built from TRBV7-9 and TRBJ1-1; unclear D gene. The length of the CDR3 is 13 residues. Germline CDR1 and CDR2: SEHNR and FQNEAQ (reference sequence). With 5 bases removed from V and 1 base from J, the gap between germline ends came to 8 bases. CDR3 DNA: TGTGCCAGCAGCCCTGACTGGAACACTGAAGCTTTCTTT. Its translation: CASSPDWNTEAFF.

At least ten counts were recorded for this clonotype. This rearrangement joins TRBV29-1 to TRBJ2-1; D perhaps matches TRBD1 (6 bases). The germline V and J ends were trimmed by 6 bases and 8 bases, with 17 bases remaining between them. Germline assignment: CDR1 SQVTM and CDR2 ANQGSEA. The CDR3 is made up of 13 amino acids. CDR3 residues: CSVEAGVSYEQFF. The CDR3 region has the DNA TGCAGCGTCGAGGCAGGGGTTTCCTATGAGCAGTTCTTC.

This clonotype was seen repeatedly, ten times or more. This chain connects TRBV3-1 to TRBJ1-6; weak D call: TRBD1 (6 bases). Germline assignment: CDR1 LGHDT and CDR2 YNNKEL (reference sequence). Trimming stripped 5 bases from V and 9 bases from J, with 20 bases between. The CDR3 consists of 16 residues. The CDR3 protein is CASSDMNDRYPSPLHF. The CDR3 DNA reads TGTGCCAGCAGCGACATGAATGACAGGTATCCTTCACCCCTCCACTTT.

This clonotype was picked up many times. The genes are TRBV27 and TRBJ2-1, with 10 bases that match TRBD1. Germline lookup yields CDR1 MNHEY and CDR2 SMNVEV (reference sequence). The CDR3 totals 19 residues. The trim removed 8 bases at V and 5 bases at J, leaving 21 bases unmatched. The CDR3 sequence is CASSRLGTGVAGGNNEQFF. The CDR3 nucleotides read TGTGCCAGCTCCCGACTCGGGACAGGGGTCGCGGGAGGCAACAATGAGCAGTTCTTC.

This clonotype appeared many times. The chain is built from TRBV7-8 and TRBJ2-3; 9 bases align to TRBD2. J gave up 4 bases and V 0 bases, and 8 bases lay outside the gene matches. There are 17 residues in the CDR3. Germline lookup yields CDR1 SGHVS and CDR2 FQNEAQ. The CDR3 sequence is CASSLAVAGVGADTQYF. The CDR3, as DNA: TGTGCCAGCAGCTTAGCGGTAGCGGGAGTGGGGGCAGATACGCAGTATTTT.

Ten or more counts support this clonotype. The CDR3 spells CAWSTTGTEAFF. In DNA form, the CDR3 reads TGTGCCTGGTCTACGACAGGCACGGAAGCTTTCTTT. The rearrangement uses TRBV30 and TRBJ1-1; the D gene is possibly TRBD1 (6 bases). Trimming removed 5 bases from V and 8 bases from J, with 15 bases in between. CDR3 length: 12 amino acids. In germline, CDR1 is GTSNPN, CDR2 SVGIG (reference sequence). Looking up the rest from reference TRBV30 and TRBJ1-1 gives the full variable domain: SQTIHQWPATLVQPVGSPLSLECTVEGTSNPNLYWYRQAAGRGLQLLFYSVGIGQISSEVPQNLSASRPQDRQFILSSKKLLLSDSGFYLCAWSTTGTEAFFGQGTRLTVV.